The T cell receptor (beta chain) described here comes from a study of blood T cell repertoires in COVID-19. The overall study: COVID-19 samples collected from the United States, Italy and Spain covered acute and convalescent phases. Nucleic acid was either cDNA or gDNA, and it came from T cells, B-cell-depleted T cells, or PBMCs.

Original methodology: Amplification from reference gene primers served as the basis for estimated nucleated cell counts. This table comes from immunoSEQ multiplex PCR, and its TCRdb copy is limited to in-frame clones, with some not included. The V and J calls and the clone size are those of that table, but D and trimming were determined from the DNA. Here the sample spans fewer than 250,000 clones, about four fifths being singletons. On this clone itself: An end of the junction differs from the germline gene, which may be a read error.

This CDR3 spans 15 amino acids. Germline V gene sequence: CDR1 SSHAT, CDR2 FNYEAQ (reference sequence). This TCR was sampled from a woman aged 80 or older with acute or convalescent COVID-19. The chain links TRBV7-7 to TRBJ2-2, with TRBD1 matching over 7 bases. The source material was peripheral blood. The CDR3 spells CASSPGTDNTGELFF. CDR3 coding DNA: TGTGCTAGCAGCCCCGGGACAGATAACACCGGGGAGCTGTTTTTT.